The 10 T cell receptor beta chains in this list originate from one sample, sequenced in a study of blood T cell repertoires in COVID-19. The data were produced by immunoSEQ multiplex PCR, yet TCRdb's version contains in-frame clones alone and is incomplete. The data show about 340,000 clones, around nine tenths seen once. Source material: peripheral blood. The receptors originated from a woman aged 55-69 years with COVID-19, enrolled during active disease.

CDR3 bases: TGCAGCGTTAAAAAGGACACGAGCTCCTACAATGAGCAGTTCTTC. Translating it yields CSVKKDTSSYNEQFF. The chain employs TRBV29-1 and TRBJ2-1; D possibly corresponds to TRBD1 (5 bases). The V and J ends lost 5 bases and 0 bases respectively, with 14 bases between them. The germline V gene encodes CDR1 SQVTM and CDR2 ANQGSEA. The CDR3 has 15 residues.

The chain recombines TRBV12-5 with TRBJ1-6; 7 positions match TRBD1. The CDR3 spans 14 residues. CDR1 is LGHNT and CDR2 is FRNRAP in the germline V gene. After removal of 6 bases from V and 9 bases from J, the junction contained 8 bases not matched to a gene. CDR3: CASGPGTARSPLHF. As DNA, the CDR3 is TGTGCTAGTGGCCCCGGGACAGCACGTTCACCCCTCCACTTT.

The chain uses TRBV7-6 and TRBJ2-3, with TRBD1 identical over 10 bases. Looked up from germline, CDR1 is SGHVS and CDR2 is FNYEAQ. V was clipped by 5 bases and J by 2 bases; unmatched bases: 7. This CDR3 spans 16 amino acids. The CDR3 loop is CASSRRTGGATDTQYF. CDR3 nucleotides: TGTGCCAGCAGCCGACGGACAGGGGGGGCCACAGATACGCAGTATTTT.

CDR3 DNA: TGCGCCAGCAGGCCGGAGGAATTGTTTCATGGCTACACCTTC. This sequence encodes CASRPEELFHGYTF. The chain uses TRBV5-1 and TRBJ1-2, with D unresolved. CDR3 size: 14 residues. The V gene's germline CDR1 is SGHRS and CDR2 YFSETQ. Trimming left V 5 bases short and J 6 bases short, with 17 bases between. The full variable domain, completed using reference TRBV5-1 and TRBJ1-2, is KAGVTQTPRYLIKTRGQQVTLSCSPISGHRSVSWYQQTPGQGLQFLFEYFSETQRNKGNFPGRFSGRQFSNSRSEMNVSTLELGDSALYLCASRPEELFHGYTFGSGTRLTVV.

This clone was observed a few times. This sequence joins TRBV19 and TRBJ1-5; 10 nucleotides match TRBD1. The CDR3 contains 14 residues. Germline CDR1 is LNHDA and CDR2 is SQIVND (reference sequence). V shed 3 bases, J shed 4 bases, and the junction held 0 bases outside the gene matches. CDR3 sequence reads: CASSMGQGNQPQHF. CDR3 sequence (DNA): TGTGCCAGTAGTATGGGACAGGGGAATCAGCCCCAGCATTTT.

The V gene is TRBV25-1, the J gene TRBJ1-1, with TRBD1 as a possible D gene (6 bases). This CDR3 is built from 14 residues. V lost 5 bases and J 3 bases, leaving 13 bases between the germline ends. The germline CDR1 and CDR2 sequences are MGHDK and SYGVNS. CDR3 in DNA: TGTGCCAGCAGTCCGTGGGGGCCTGACACTGAAGCTTTCTTT. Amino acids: CASSPWGPDTEAFF.

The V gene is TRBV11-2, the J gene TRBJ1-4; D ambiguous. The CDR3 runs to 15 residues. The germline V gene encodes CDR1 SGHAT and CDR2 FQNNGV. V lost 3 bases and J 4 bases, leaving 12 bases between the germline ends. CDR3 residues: CASSFISFSNEKLFF. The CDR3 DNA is TGTGCCAGCAGCTTTATTTCCTTTAGTAATGAAAAACTGTTTTTT.

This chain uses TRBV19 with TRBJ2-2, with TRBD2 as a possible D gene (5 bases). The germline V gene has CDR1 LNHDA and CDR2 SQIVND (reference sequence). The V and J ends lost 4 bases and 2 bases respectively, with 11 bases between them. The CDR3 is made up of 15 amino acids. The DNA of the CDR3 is TGTGCCAGTAGTAGAGGGAGAGCCAACACCGGGGAGCTGTTTTTT. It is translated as CASSRGRANTGELFF.

CDR3 amino acids: CASSYRGSGGYTF. CDR3 DNA sequence: TGTGCCAGCAGTTACCGGGGATCGGGGGGCTACACCTTC. The rearrangement uses TRBV6-2 or TRBV6-3 and TRBJ1-2; D is uncertain. Germline assignment: CDR1 MNHEY and CDR2 SVGEGT. Trimming took off 2 bases at V and 8 bases at J, with 12 bases between the two ends. The CDR3 extends over 13 amino acids.

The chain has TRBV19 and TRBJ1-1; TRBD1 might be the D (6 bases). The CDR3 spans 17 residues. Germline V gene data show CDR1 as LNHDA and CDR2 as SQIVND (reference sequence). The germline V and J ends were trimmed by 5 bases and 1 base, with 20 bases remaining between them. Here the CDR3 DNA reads TGTGCCAGTAGTCGAATACGAGGGGGTGGAAGGAACACTGAAGCTTTCTTT. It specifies CASSRIRGGGRNTEAFF.